This T cell receptor (beta chain) was sequenced during a study of human T cells and chemical hapten exposure. TCRdb re-derived calls from the RACE reads in MiXCR, one entry per CDR3 protein. The sample lists fewer than 90,000 distinct CDR3 sequences, more than 6.5% occurring once. The sample holds a few counts of this clonotype. Per the germline V gene, CDR1 is SQVTM and CDR2 is ANQGSEA. V gave up 4 bases and J gave up 8 bases; unmatched junction bases: 8. The CDR3 is 14 amino acids. As for time point: patch test 2, 6 weeks after DPC sensitization. Treatment reported: therapeutic diphenylcyclopropenone sensitization with weekly scalp DPC.

The chain is built from TRBV29-1 and TRBJ2-1, with 10 bases matching TRBD2. The sequencing used whole blood, collected in connection with sensitization to the hapten diphenylcyclopropenone (DPC). The TCR comes from a woman aged 25-40 years with alopecia areata. Some clones in this sample may be carry-over from other donors' samples. Here the CDR3 reads CSVGERGGLDEQFF. The CDR3 DNA follows: TGCAGCGTTGGGGAGCGGGGGGGGTTAGATGAGCAGTTCTTC.